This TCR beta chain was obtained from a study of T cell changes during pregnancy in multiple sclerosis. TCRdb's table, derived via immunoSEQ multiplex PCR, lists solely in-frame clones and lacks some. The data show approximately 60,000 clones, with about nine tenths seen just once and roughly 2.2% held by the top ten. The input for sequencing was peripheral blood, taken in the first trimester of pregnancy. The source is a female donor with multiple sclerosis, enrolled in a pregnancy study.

The CDR3 loop is CASADVRQFYNEQFF. CDR3 nucleotide sequence: TGTGCCAGCGCAGACGTTAGACAGTTCTACAATGAGCAGTTCTTC. This chain uses TRBV27 with TRBJ2-1, with D tentatively TRBD1 (5 bases). The germline V gene encodes CDR1 MNHEY and CDR2 SMNVEV (reference sequence). This CDR3 contains 15 residues. Trimming stripped 8 bases from V and 3 bases from J, with 17 bases between.